This entry concerns a single T cell receptor (beta chain). Its cognate antigen is unknown. Per sample, no less than 5 micrograms of total RNA were extracted. A second PCR of roughly 6 to 12 cycles used a sample-barcoded 5' primer and a J-beta primer mix. One entry per CDR3 protein results from TCRdb running MiXCR on the 5' RACE reads. In the table there are approximately 900,000 distinct CDR3 sequences, around 49% of which are singletons. The data were taken from a study of blood T cells in healthy people across ages. Study at large: There was about one barcoded beta molecule captured by template switching per two T cells.

The CDR3 covers 16 residues. V lost 1 base to trimming and J lost 3 bases, with 15 bases between them. Germline V gene sequence: CDR1 MGHRA, CDR2 YSYEKL. General study findings and limits: Long-lived donors exceeded aged donors in naive CD4+ cells and diversity. TCR beta diversity per million T cells fell roughly linearly with age.

The source is a young man in good health. The J gene is TRBJ1-1, the V gene TRBV4-1; the D gene is possibly TRBD1 (5 bases). Sequenced input: blood. The CDR3: CASSQGTGTGDTEAFF. Here the CDR3 DNA reads TGCGCCAGCAGCCAAGGAACAGGTACGGGGGACACTGAAGCTTTCTTT.